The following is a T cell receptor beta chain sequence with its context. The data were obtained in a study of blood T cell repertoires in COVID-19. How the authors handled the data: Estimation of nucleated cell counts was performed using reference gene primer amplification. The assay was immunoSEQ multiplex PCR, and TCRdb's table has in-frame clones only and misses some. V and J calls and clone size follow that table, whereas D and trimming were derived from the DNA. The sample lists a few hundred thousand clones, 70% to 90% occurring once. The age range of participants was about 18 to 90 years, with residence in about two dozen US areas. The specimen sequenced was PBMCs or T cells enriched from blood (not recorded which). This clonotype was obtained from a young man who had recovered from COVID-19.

The CDR3 sequence is CASSLARLEANEQFF. The CDR3 bases are TGTGCCAGCAGCCTCGCTCGGCTAGAGGCCAATGAGCAGTTCTTC. The V and J genes are TRBV3-1 (or the pseudogene TRBV3-2) and TRBJ2-1; D gene ambiguous. The CDR3 has 15 amino acids. In germline, CDR1 is LGHDT, CDR2 YNNKEL (reference sequence). Trimming removed 4 bases from V and 6 bases from J, with 16 bases in between.